This T cell receptor (beta chain) was sequenced for a study of blood T cell repertoires in COVID-19. Study at large: Acute and convalescent COVID-19 specimens originated in the United States, Italy and Spain. T cells, B-cell-depleted T cells, or PBMCs supplied cDNA or gDNA.

Only one count was recorded for this clone. This CDR3 has 16 residues. Trimming at V came to 4 bases and at J to 7 bases, leaving 13 bases not matched to a gene. Germline V gene sequence: CDR1 LGHDT, CDR2 YNNKEL (reference sequence). Per the authors' pipeline: Amplification of reference gene primers provided the estimated nucleated cell counts. Only in-frame clones appear in the TCRdb table, and some are missing; sequencing was by immunoSEQ multiplex PCR. V, J and clone size are taken as reported in that table, and D and trimming were inferred from the DNA itself. The profile shows approximately 120,000 clones, approximately 81% of them singletons. The Seattle site enrolled patients during active infection and followed them longitudinally.

The sample was peripheral blood. The chain has TRBV3-1 (or the pseudogene TRBV3-2) and TRBJ2-1, with 7 positions matching TRBD2. This TCR derives from an elderly man with COVID-19, enrolled during active disease. The chain's CDR3 is CASSPSAAGVWNEQFF. For the CDR3, the DNA is TGTGCCAGCAGCCCCTCTGCCGCGGGAGTCTGGAATGAGCAGTTCTTC.